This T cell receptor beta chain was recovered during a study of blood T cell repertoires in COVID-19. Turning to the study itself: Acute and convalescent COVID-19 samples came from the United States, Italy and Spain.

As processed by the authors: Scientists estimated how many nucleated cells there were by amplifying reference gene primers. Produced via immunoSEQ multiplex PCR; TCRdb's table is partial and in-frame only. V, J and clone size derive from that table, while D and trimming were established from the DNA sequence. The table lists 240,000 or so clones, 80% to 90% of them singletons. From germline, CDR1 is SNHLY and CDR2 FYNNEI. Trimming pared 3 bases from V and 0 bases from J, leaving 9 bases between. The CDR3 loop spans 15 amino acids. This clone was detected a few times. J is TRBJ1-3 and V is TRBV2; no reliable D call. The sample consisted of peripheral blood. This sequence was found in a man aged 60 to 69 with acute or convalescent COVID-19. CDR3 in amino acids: CASSDGDFSGNTIYF. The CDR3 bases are TGTGCCAGCAGTGATGGTGACTTCTCTGGAAACACCATATATTTT.